Listed below are T cell receptor beta chains from one sample, sequenced in a study of molecular identifiers for immune sequencing clone quantification. TCRdb fed the PCR reads into MiXCR, producing one record per CDR3 protein. The table has more than 85,000 distinct CDR3 sequences, 30% to 45% seen once. The sample taken for sequencing was naive CD8+ T cells from blood, with Jurkat cell RNA spiked in. The receptors here all came from a human donor in good health. Some libraries in this study had Jurkat cell RNA spiked in. Both conserved end residues are part of each CDR3. The D gene is left open where the match is weak. Part of the rows lack a size; the others show once, few, many or a class for expanded clones.

abundance,d_gene,v_gene,j_gene,CDR3aa,CDR3nt
few,-,TRBV27,TRBJ2-2,CASTWGVTGELFF,TGTGCCAGCACCTGGGGGGTGACCGGGGAGCTGTTTTTT
many,-,TRBV7-2,TRBJ2-5,CASSLGVGLETQYF,TGTGCCAGCAGCTTGGGGGTTGGGCTAGAGACCCAGTACTTC
few,-,TRBV10-3,TRBJ1-5,CAISSGGLGQPQHF,TGTGCCATCAGTAGCGGGGGGCTGGGACAGCCCCAGCATTTT
-,TRBD1,TRBV18,TRBJ1-6,CASSPTGGSSPLHF,TGTGCCAGCTCACCCACAGGGGGCTCTTCACCCCTCCACTTT
-,-,TRBV6-2/TRBV6-3,TRBJ2-3,CASSYPRQVPYTDTQYF,TGTGCCAGCAGCTACCCCCGGCAGGTTCCATACACAGATACGCAGTATTTT
-,-,TRBV7-9,TRBJ2-3,CASSQTRANTDTQYF,TGTGCCAGCAGCCAGACAAGGGCGAACACAGATACGCAGTATTTT
few,-,TRBV28,TRBJ1-1,CASSLPGYRVGSEAFF,TGTGCCAGCAGTTTACCGGGGTACAGGGTCGGTTCTGAAGCTTTCTTT
few,-,TRBV5-5,TRBJ2-1,CASSWGLRNEQFF,TGTGCCAGCAGCTGGGGACTGCGAAATGAGCAGTTCTTC
-,-,TRBV6-2/TRBV6-3,TRBJ2-7,CASSYVAWDEQYF,TGTGCCAGCAGTTACGTTGCTTGGGACGAGCAGTACTTC
-,TRBD1,TRBV29-1,TRBJ2-7,CSVEDRGHYEQYF,TGCAGTGTTGAAGATAGGGGGCACTACGAGCAGTACTTC
-,TRBD1,TRBV25-1,TRBJ2-1,CASSDGTGIEQFF,TGTGCCAGCAGTGACGGGACAGGGATTGAGCAGTTCTTC
few,-,TRBV5-1,TRBJ2-3,CASSLVSGVITDTQYF,TGCGCCAGCAGCTTGGTTTCGGGAGTTATCACAGATACGCAGTATTTT
-,-,TRBV15,TRBJ1-5,CATSRDAGGSNQPQHF,TGTGCCACCAGCAGAGATGCGGGGGGGAGCAATCAGCCCCAGCATTTT
-,-,TRBV2,TRBJ1-4,CASSARNNEKLFF,TGTGCCAGCAGTGCCAGAAATAATGAAAAACTGTTTTTT
many,-,TRBV19,TRBJ2-3,CASSRDGTDTQYF,TGTGCCAGTAGTCGGGACGGCACAGATACGCAGTATTTT
-,-,TRBV20-1,TRBJ2-1,CSAREDSDSYNEQFF,TGCAGTGCTAGAGAGGATAGCGACTCCTACAATGAGCAGTTCTTC
few,-,TRBV9,TRBJ1-3,CASSEDGRSGNTIYF,TGTGCCAGCAGCGAGGATGGGCGCTCTGGAAACACCATATATTTT
few,-,TRBV28,TRBJ2-4,CASSLLRLGGPGNIQYF,TGTGCCAGCAGTTTATTACGACTGGGGGGGCCAGGCAACATTCAGTACTTC
few,TRBD1,TRBV19,TRBJ2-7,CASSPWDSYEQYF,TGTGCCAGTAGCCCTTGGGACAGCTACGAGCAGTACTTC
-,-,TRBV11-2,TRBJ2-3,CASSLDELKGLTDTQYF,TGTGCCAGCAGCTTAGATGAGTTAAAGGGACTCACAGATACGCAGTATTTT
-,-,TRBV4-3,TRBJ2-3,CASSQEARHPDTQYF,TGCGCCAGCAGCCAAGAAGCCAGACATCCCGATACGCAGTATTTT
-,-,TRBV28,TRBJ2-3,CASSYWGHSTDTQYF,TGTGCCAGCAGTTATTGGGGACATAGCACAGATACGCAGTATTTT
-,TRBD2,TRBV27,TRBJ2-1,CASSLASGYNEQFF,TGTGCCAGCTCCCTGGCTAGCGGTTATAATGAGCAGTTCTTC
many,TRBD1,TRBV6-2/TRBV6-3,TRBJ2-7,CASTDRGFDEQYF,TGTGCCAGCACCGACAGGGGATTTGACGAGCAGTACTTC
many,-,TRBV5-1,TRBJ2-2,CASSLESSTGELFF,TGCGCCAGCAGCTTGGAGTCTTCCACCGGGGAGCTGTTTTTT
few,-,TRBV5-1,TRBJ2-4,CASGPTQLAKNIQYF,TGCGCCAGCGGCCCGACACAGCTAGCCAAAAACATTCAGTACTTC
many,-,TRBV7-9,TRBJ1-4,CASSLVSGRLHEKLFF,TGTGCCAGCAGCTTAGTAAGCGGCAGACTCCACGAAAAACTGTTTTTT
-,TRBD1,TRBV6-2/TRBV6-3,TRBJ2-1,CASNLRDRSYNEQFF,TGTGCCAGCAATCTTCGGGACAGGTCCTACAATGAGCAGTTCTTC
few,-,TRBV29-1,TRBJ2-7,CSVEEGPYEQYF,TGCAGCGTTGAGGAGGGGCCCTACGAGCAGTACTTC
few,-,TRBV28,TRBJ2-3,CASSIWTVESDTQYF,TGTGCCAGCAGTATATGGACAGTGGAATCAGATACGCAGTATTTT
-,TRBD2,TRBV7-6,TRBJ2-3,CASSLSAASGDTDTQYF,TGTGCCAGCAGCTTAAGTGCTGCTAGCGGCGACACAGATACGCAGTATTTT
-,TRBD2,TRBV6-5,TRBJ2-2,CASSPFAGGGTGELFF,TGTGCCAGCAGTCCGTTTGCGGGAGGCGGTACCGGGGAGCTGTTTTTT
few,TRBD2,TRBV29-1,TRBJ2-7,CSVEGRDATYEQYF,TGCAGCGTTGAGGGGAGGGACGCAACCTACGAGCAGTACTTC
-,TRBD2,TRBV6-2/TRBV6-3,TRBJ2-1,CASSYLPGLASNEQFF,TGTGCCAGCAGTTACCTCCCGGGACTAGCGTCCAATGAGCAGTTCTTC
-,-,TRBV3-2,TRBJ2-1,CASSTGTGRDAEQFF,TGTGCCAGCAGCACCGGGACTGGGAGGGATGCTGAGCAGTTCTTC
few,TRBD2,TRBV20-1,TRBJ2-7,CSAIAGDSYEQYF,TGCAGTGCTATAGCGGGGGACTCCTACGAGCAGTACTTC
-,-,TRBV20-1,TRBJ1-1,CSAPWVETGSNTEAFF,TGCAGTGCTCCATGGGTTGAGACAGGCTCGAACACTGAAGCTTTCTTT
-,-,TRBV12-3/TRBV12-4,TRBJ1-2,CASRRTSGNYGYTF,TGTGCCAGCAGGCGGACATCCGGGAACTATGGCTACACCTTC
-,TRBD1,TRBV24-1,TRBJ2-2,CATSDLWDSRTGELFF,TGTGCCACCAGTGATTTGTGGGACAGCCGAACCGGGGAGCTGTTTTTT
-,-,TRBV3-1,TRBJ1-3,CASSQITSGNTIYF,TGTGCCAGCAGCCAAATCACCTCTGGAAACACCATATATTTT
-,-,TRBV7-6,TRBJ1-1,CASSFNGYTVAFF,TGTGCCAGCAGCTTTAATGGATACACTGTAGCTTTCTTT
many,-,TRBV29-1,TRBJ2-2,CSVEGAGANTGELFF,TGCAGCGTTGAGGGGGCGGGCGCGAACACCGGGGAGCTGTTTTTT
few,-,TRBV6-6,TRBJ2-7,CASWGYEQYF,TGTGCCAGCTGGGGCTACGAGCAGTACTTC